Below are 30 T cell receptor beta chains sequenced from a single sample in a study of T cells in Graves' hyperthyroidism and ophthalmopathy. Researchers took RNA transcripts and amplified the TCR beta CDR3 regions from them. HTBI primers were the set used in a first-round RT-PCR of the TCR CDR3. TCRdb called the multiplex PCR reads again in MiXCR, with one record for every CDR3 protein. Here the sample spans some 510,000 distinct CDR3 sequences, 46% being singletons. Source material: peripheral blood or thyroid tissue (not recorded which). All receptors derive from a woman younger than 35 with Graves' hyperthyroidism.

The V call is TRBV25-1, the J call TRBJ2-5; TRBD1 is a possible D gene (7 bases). The germline gives CDR1 MGHDK, CDR2 SYGVNS. Trimming cost V 5 bases and J 2 bases, with 12 bases left between them. The CDR3 is 14 residues long. For the CDR3, the DNA is TGTGCCAGCAGTTACCAGGGGGGACAAGAGACCCAGTACTTC. Translated: CASSYQGGQETQYF. Full variable domain (missing parts from reference TRBV25-1 and TRBJ2-5): EADIYQTPRYLVIGTGKKITLECSQTMGHDKMYWYQQDPGMELHLIHYSYGVNSTEKGDLSSESTVSRIRTEHFPLTLESARPSHTSQYLCASSYQGGQETQYFGPGTRLLVL.

The genes are TRBV5-1 and TRBJ1-6; D unclear. The CDR3 runs to 12 residues. Deletions cut 5 bases from V and 13 bases from J, with 13 bases between. From germline, CDR1 is SGHRS and CDR2 YFSETQ. The CDR3 DNA reads as TGCGCCAGCAGTCCCGGGCAGAGGCCCCTCCACTTT. Residues: CASSPGQRPLHF. Based on the CDR3 plus reference TRBV5-1 and TRBJ1-6, the full variable domain is KAGVTQTPRYLIKTRGQQVTLSCSPISGHRSVSWYQQTPGQGLQFLFEYFSETQRNKGNFPGRFSGRQFSNSRSEMNVSTLELGDSALYLCASSPGQRPLHFGNGTRLTVT.

With respect to this clonotype: A much larger clone sits a single nucleotide away, making a read error possible. This chain links TRBV29-1 with TRBJ1-1; D is perhaps TRBD1 (6 bases). The germline V gene has CDR1 SQVTM and CDR2 ANQGSEA. This CDR3 is built from 12 residues. In DNA, the CDR3 is TGCAGCGGCGGCGGGGGGCCCACTGAAGCTTCCTTT. It yields the protein CSGGGGPTEASF.

This clonotype was detected ten times or more. The genes are TRBV10-3 and TRBJ1-2; the D gene is possibly TRBD1 (5 bases). CDR1 and CDR2 from the germline V gene are ENHRY and SYGVKD. This CDR3 has 12 amino acids. Trimming removed 2 bases at V and 6 bases at J, with 7 bases between. CDR3 protein: CAISEDSDGYTF. The CDR3 DNA follows: TGTGCCATCAGTGAGGACAGCGATGGCTACACCTTC.

The V and J genes are TRBV18 and TRBJ1-2; D not resolved. Trimming took 0 bases from V and 2 from J, leaving 13 bases between them. The CDR3 extends over 16 amino acids. CDR1 and CDR2 (germline): KGHSH, LQKENI. The CDR3 region has the DNA TGTGCCAGCTCACCACCGCACCGAGACCAAAACTATGGCTACACCTTC. It yields the protein CASSPPHRDQNYGYTF.

The chain couples TRBV25-1 to TRBJ1-4, with 7 bases lining up with TRBD1. The CDR3 is made up of 13 amino acids. Trimming took 6 bases from V and 8 from J; bases not matched to a gene: 6. CDR1 and CDR2 from the germline V gene are MGHDK and SYGVNS. Here the CDR3 DNA reads TGTGCCAGCAGAGAGACAGGGTCCGAAAAACTGTTTTTT. It codes for CASRETGSEKLFF.

A remark on this clonotype: The junction does not match germline at one end; this may be a read error. V gene TRBV7-9 combines with J gene TRBJ1-3, with D hard to call. Germline V gene data show CDR1 as SEHNR and CDR2 as FQNEAQ (reference sequence). CDR3 size: 17 residues. CDR3 amino acids: CASSQALVFGSGNTIYF. The CDR3 DNA is TGCGCCAGCAGCCAAGCTCTAGTGTTCGGCTCTGGAAACACCATATATTTT.

This clonotype was recorded once. The CDR3 is CASSCQEWEYEQYF. CDR3 bases: TGTGCCAGCAGCTGCCAAGAATGGGAATACGAGCAGTACTTC. J is TRBJ2-7 and V is TRBV7-4, with D uncertain. Trimming left V 4 bases short and J 4 bases short, with 14 bases between. Germline CDR1 reads SGHVT; CDR2 reads SQSDAQ. The CDR3 sequence is 14 residues long.

This clonotype came up many times. CDR3 bases: TGTGCCACCAGTGACTCAACAGGGGTGGAGGAGCAGTACTTC. It translates to CATSDSTGVEEQYF. The V and J genes are TRBV24-1 and TRBJ2-7; 7 positions match TRBD1. The J segment lost 7 bases and the V segment lost 4 bases, leaving 9 bases of the junction unmatched. The germline gives CDR1 KGHDR, CDR2 SFDVKD. The CDR3 length is 14 residues.

This clonotype has a count of ten or more. The chain recombines TRBV7-8 with TRBJ2-5; TRBD2 is a possible D gene (5 bases). Trimming removed 4 bases from V and 2 bases from J, with 11 bases in between. The germline CDR1 and CDR2 sequences are SGHVS and FQNEAQ. The CDR3 extends over 14 amino acids. CDR3 amino acids: CASSSSRTQETQYF. Here the CDR3 DNA reads TGTGCCAGCAGCTCCTCGAGGACTCAAGAGACCCAGTACTTC.

This rearrangement joins TRBV24-1 to TRBJ2-7, with 8 bases that match TRBD1. The CDR3 runs 15 residues. The ends lost 1 base at V and 4 bases at J; junction bases unmatched: 5. The germline V gene has CDR1 KGHDR and CDR2 SFDVKD. CDR3 DNA sequence: TGTGCCACCAGTGATTTTCGCAGGGGGCGTTACGAGCAGTACTTC. Residues: CATSDFRRGRYEQYF.

This clonotype was seen many times. The V gene is TRBV29-1, the J gene TRBJ1-5; the match to TRBD1 covers 9 bases. CDR3 size: 12 residues. Germline assignment: CDR1 SQVTM and CDR2 ANQGSEA. Germline trimming cut 6 bases from V and 10 bases from J; bases unmatched to any gene: 7. For the CDR3, the DNA is TGCAGCGTCGCGGGACAGGGTAGTCCCCAGCATTTT. Its translation: CSVAGQGSPQHF.

V gene TRBV24-1 combines with J gene TRBJ2-2, with TRBD2 matching 13 bases. The ends lost 7 bases at V and 3 bases at J; junction bases unmatched: 1. The CDR3 extends over 15 amino acids. CDR1 and CDR2 from the germline V gene are KGHDR and SFDVKD. CDR3 residues: CATRGTSGDTGELFF. In nucleotides, the CDR3 is TGTGCCACCAGAGGGACTAGCGGGGACACCGGGGAGCTGTTTTTT.

This clonotype was seen repeatedly, ten times or more. V is TRBV10-3 and J is TRBJ1-1, with D unresolved. Germline assignment: CDR1 ENHRY and CDR2 SYGVKD. This CDR3 is built from 13 residues. V dropped 3 bases and J dropped 4 bases, with 9 bases sitting between them. CDR3 nucleotides: TGTGCCATCAGTGAAACAGCGGGCACTGAAGCTTTCTTT. It yields the protein CAISETAGTEAFF.

The genes are TRBV29-1 and TRBJ1-4; no firm D call. The CDR3 consists of 12 residues. Germline lookup yields CDR1 SQVTM and CDR2 ANQGSEA. V was clipped by 5 bases and J by 8 bases, with 12 bases between them. The CDR3 protein is CSVRTDGEKLFF. The CDR3 DNA is TGCAGCGTTAGGACCGATGGGGAAAAACTGTTTTTT.

The chain combines TRBV20-1 with TRBJ1-6; TRBD1 aligns across 8 bases. V lost 5 bases, J lost 7 bases, and 4 bases stayed unmatched. From germline, CDR1 is DFQATT and CDR2 SNEGSKA (reference sequence). This CDR3 contains 13 residues. The CDR3: CSALRTGNSPLHF. As DNA, the CDR3 is TGCAGTGCTCTGAGGACAGGGAATTCACCCCTCCACTTT.

This clonotype was recorded at least ten times. The chain uses TRBV10-3 and TRBJ1-3; maybe TRBD1 (5 bases). Per the germline V gene, CDR1 is ENHRY and CDR2 is SYGVKD. Trimming left V 6 bases short and J 0 bases short, with 6 bases between. The CDR3 spans 13 residues. The CDR3 region has the DNA TGTGCCATCAGGGGGGTCTCTGGAAACACCATATATTTT. This encodes CAIRGVSGNTIYF.

The chain recombines TRBV20-1 with TRBJ1-5; D gene unclear. The germline CDR1 and CDR2 sequences are DFQATT and SNEGSKA (reference sequence). V was trimmed by 2 bases and J by 4 bases, leaving 12 bases between them. The CDR3 runs 14 residues. CDR3 in DNA: TGCAGTGCTAGACCCAGACTTCCGAATCAGCCCCAGCATTTT. It yields the protein CSARPRLPNQPQHF.

V usage is TRBV14 and J usage is TRBJ2-2, with 10 nucleotides matching TRBD2. V shed 7 bases, J shed 4 bases, and the junction held 6 bases outside the gene matches. The CDR3 is 15 residues long. Germline CDR1 is SGHDN and CDR2 is FVKESK. The CDR3 protein is CASTFSGRSTGELFF. CDR3 nucleotide sequence: TGTGCCAGCACGTTTAGCGGGAGGAGCACCGGGGAGCTGTTTTTT.

This chain joins TRBV19 and TRBJ2-7; D is possibly TRBD1 (6 bases). Germline lookup yields CDR1 LNHDA and CDR2 SQIVND (reference sequence). Trimming took off 6 bases at V and 2 bases at J, with 14 bases between the two ends. CDR3 size: 14 residues. The DNA of the CDR3 is TGTGCCAGTAGGATACAGGGTATCCCCTACGAGCAGTACTTC. Protein sequence: CASRIQGIPYEQYF.

This clonotype was counted once. Since no conserved phenylalanine or tryptophan closes the CDR3, a read error is the likely cause. This rearrangement joins TRBV6-1 to TRBJ1-1; a possible D gene is TRBD1 (5 bases). This CDR3 contains 15 residues. Trimming removed 6 bases from V and 1 base from J, with 15 bases in between. Germline V CDR1 and CDR2: MNHNS, SASEGT. The CDR3 coding sequence is TGTGCCAGCAGCCAAGTTGGGACCGCGAACACTGAAGCTTTCCTT. It is translated as CASSQVGTANTEAFL.

The chain combines TRBV7-7 with TRBJ2-5; D is perhaps TRBD1 (6 bases). Deletions cut 3 bases from V and 0 bases from J, with 14 bases between. This CDR3 is 16 amino acids long. From germline, CDR1 is SSHAT and CDR2 FNYEAQ (reference sequence). The CDR3, as DNA: TGTGCCAGCAGCTTCAAACGGACAGATAACCAAGAGACCCAGTACTTC. Encoded protein: CASSFKRTDNQETQYF. Supplemented by reference TRBV7-7 and TRBJ2-5, the full variable domain reads GAGVSQSPRYKVTKRGQDVTLRCDPISSHATLYWYQQALGQGPEFLTYFNYEAQPDKSGLPSDRFSAERPEGSISTLTIQRTEQRDSAMYRCASSFKRTDNQETQYFGPGTRLLVL.

This clonotype was detected only a few times. The chain carries TRBV12-3 or TRBV12-4 and TRBJ1-2; D may be TRBD1 (5 bases). V lost 4 bases and J lost 2, with 14 bases in between. The CDR3 sequence is 15 residues long. The CDR3 reads CASSSFPWGNYGYTF. The CDR3 DNA follows: TGTGCCAGCAGTTCCTTTCCTTGGGGCAACTATGGCTACACCTTC.

The V call is TRBV7-9, the J call TRBJ2-5; 11 nucleotides match TRBD2. This CDR3 is 17 amino acids long. Germline trimming cut 5 bases from V and 5 bases from J; bases unmatched to any gene: 13. The germline V gene has CDR1 SEHNR and CDR2 FQNEAQ (reference sequence). The CDR3 sequence: CASSLPTSGGGPETQYF. CDR3 DNA sequence: TGTGCCAGCAGCCTGCCCACTAGCGGGGGCGGCCCGGAGACCCAGTACTTC.

This rearrangement joins TRBV25-1 to TRBJ1-1; D remains unclear. This CDR3 contains 13 residues. Germline CDR1 and CDR2: MGHDK and SYGVNS. V dropped 10 bases and J dropped 1 base, with 13 bases sitting between them. CDR3 bases: TGTGCCAACCACGGGGAGGGGAACACTGAAGCTTTCTTT. Its translation: CANHGEGNTEAFF.

The sample holds a few counts of this clonotype. An end of the junction does not agree with germline; a read error may underlie this. The rearrangement links TRBV10-3 to TRBJ2-7; D unresolved. The CDR3 is 14 amino acids. CDR1 ENHRY and CDR2 SYGVKD come from the germline V gene. The CDR3 DNA follows: TGTGCCAGCAGTTCCCGACTGAGTCGATACGAGCAGTACTTC. Amino acids: CASSSRLSRYEQYF.

This clonotype was detected a few times. V is TRBV29-1 and J is TRBJ1-2; 10 bases agree with TRBD1. V gave up 6 bases and J gave up 0 bases; unmatched junction bases: 4. The germline V gene has CDR1 SQVTM and CDR2 ANQGSEA. The CDR3 totals 14 residues. The chain's CDR3 is CSVAGQGANYGYTF. The DNA for the CDR3 is TGCAGCGTAGCTGGACAGGGGGCTAACTATGGCTACACCTTC.

The genes are TRBV2 and TRBJ2-7, with 8 bases that match TRBD2. V gave up 6 bases and J gave up 3 bases; unmatched junction bases: 10. Germline V gives CDR1 SNHLY, CDR2 FYNNEI. This CDR3 is built from 15 residues. Here the CDR3 reads CASSQGLVPIYEQYF. The DNA for the CDR3 is TGTGCCAGCAGCCAGGGACTAGTCCCCATCTACGAGCAGTACTTC.

This clonotype has at least ten counts. V is TRBV29-1 and J is TRBJ1-2, with D perhaps TRBD1 (5 bases). Germline CDR1 SQVTM, CDR2 ANQGSEA. V gave up 8 bases and J gave up 2 bases, with 21 bases separating them. The CDR3 runs to 15 residues. For the CDR3, the DNA is TGCAGCCTGTCCGGGGGTGGGTCGGGAAACTATGGCTACACCTTC. Protein: CSLSGGGSGNYGYTF.

This clonotype was found a few times. The chain links TRBV20-1 to TRBJ2-5; D is possibly TRBD1 (7 bases). The CDR3 totals 13 residues. Trimming left V 5 bases short and J 6 bases short, with 16 bases between. Germline assignment: CDR1 DFQATT and CDR2 SNEGSKA (reference sequence). The CDR3 DNA is TGCAGTGCTGGGGAGGCAGGGGGAAAGACCCAGTACTTC. Translation: CSAGEAGGKTQYF.